The 14 T cell receptor beta chains below were found in one sample sequenced in a study of early T cells in non-severe SARS-CoV-2 infection (dated by TCRdb to the early 2020s). Libraries were made using 5' RACE. This sample was sequenced with a NextSeq 500. TCRdb reanalyzed the raw reads on its own, using fastp at Q25 for trimming and MiXCR for clone calling, and kept in-frame beta chains. Each entry is one CDR3 protein sequence, shown with its most common DNA and genes. Counted in this sample were around 30,000 distinct CDR3 sequences; 4% to 4.5% of them appeared once. Jointly, the top ten make up approximately 4% of the sample. What was sequenced was whole blood. The receptors shown here come from an adult who was a healthcare worker with PCR-confirmed SARS-CoV-2 infection or an uninfected control (not recorded which).

This clonotype has a count of ten or more. The junction does not match germline at one end; this may be a read error. CDR3 protein: CASRFAGTGTSF. CDR3 coding DNA: TGTGCCAGCAGATTCGCCGGGACAGGGACCTCTTTT. The chain employs TRBV6-1 and TRBJ2-3, with 9 bases that match TRBD1. Germline V gives CDR1 MNHNS, CDR2 SASEGT. This CDR3 spans 12 amino acids.

The sample holds many counts of this clonotype. This chain uses TRBV3-1 with TRBJ1-6; no reliable D call. CDR1 is LGHDT, CDR2 YNNKEL, per germline (reference sequence). Trimming left V 1 base short and J 6 bases short, with 10 bases between. The CDR3 has 15 amino acids. DNA for the CDR3: TGTGCCAGCAGCCAAGGCCCGGAGATTAATTCACCCCTCCACTTT. Translating it yields CASSQGPEINSPLHF.

This clonotype was found many times. The chain carries TRBV27 and TRBJ2-1; D gene unclear. CDR3 length equals 11 residues. CDR1 is MNHEY, CDR2 SMNVEV, per germline (reference sequence). CDR3 DNA: TGTAGTACATGGCAAGGTGACGAGCAGTTCTTC. Amino acids: CSTWQGDEQFF.

This clonotype occurred many times. The chain has TRBV29-1 and TRBJ1-2; D remains unclear. The germline V gene has CDR1 SQVTM and CDR2 ANQGSEA. This CDR3 is 11 amino acids long. The V end lost 3 bases, the J end lost 1 base, and 3 bases lay between the germline ends. DNA for the CDR3: TGCAGCGTTGATGGTAACTATGGCTACACCTTC. The encoded protein is CSVDGNYGYTF.

In nucleotides, the CDR3 is TGTGCCAGCAGTTTTCGGGACGCAGCCTACGAGCAGTACTTC. It yields the protein CASSFRDAAYEQYF. The J gene is TRBJ2-7, the V gene TRBV27, with D possibly called TRBD1 or TRBD2 (5 bases each). The V end was cut by 3 bases, the J end by 2 bases, with 11 bases between. CDR1 and CDR2 (germline): MNHEY, SMNVEV (reference sequence). The CDR3 spans 14 residues.

This clonotype has ten or more counts. For the CDR3, the DNA is TGTGCCAGCAGCCAAGGACTGGGGACTGAAGCTTTCTTT. Its protein is CASSQGLGTEAFF. V is TRBV14 and J is TRBJ1-1, with D hard to call. In germline, CDR1 is SGHDN, CDR2 FVKESK. V lost 1 base to trimming and J lost 5 bases, with 8 bases between them. The CDR3 is 13 amino acids.

The table lists this clonotype with many counts. The V gene is TRBV7-9, the J gene TRBJ2-7, with a possible D match to TRBD2 (6 bases). This CDR3 is 14 amino acids long. V gave up 4 bases and J gave up 6 bases, with 16 bases separating them. Germline CDR1 and CDR2: SEHNR and FQNEAQ (reference sequence). The CDR3 sequence is CASSSPGLPSEQYF. In DNA form, the CDR3 reads TGTGCCAGCAGCTCCCCGGGACTTCCCTCCGAGCAGTACTTC.

This clonotype is termed medium-sized (0.01 to 0.1%). This sequence joins TRBV9 and TRBJ1-2; 7 bases are a match to TRBD1. V trimming: 3 bases; J trimming: 4 bases; junction bases outside the gene matches: 9. The CDR3 runs 15 residues. Germline values: CDR1 SGDLS, CDR2 YYNGEE. The DNA for the CDR3 is TGTGCCAGCAGCGAGGGGTCAGGGGGTGTCTATGGCTACACCTTC. It translates to CASSEGSGGVYGYTF.

This clonotype was seen repeatedly, ten times or more. The J gene is TRBJ2-5, the V gene TRBV7-6, with D possibly being TRBD2 (6 bases). Germline V gene lookup returns CDR1 SGHVS and CDR2 FNYEAQ. This CDR3 spans 14 amino acids. The ends were cut back, 4 bases at V and 3 bases at J, with 12 bases in the middle. This CDR3 reads CASSSWGEKETQYF. The CDR3 region has the DNA TGTGCCAGCAGCTCATGGGGGGAAAAAGAGACCCAGTACTTC. The full variable domain, with the rest looked up from reference TRBV7-6 and TRBJ2-5, is GAGVSQSPRYKVTKRGQDVALRCDPISGHVSLYWYRQALGQGPEFLTYFNYEAQQDKSGLPNDRFSAERPEGSISTLTIQRTEQRDSAMYRCASSSWGEKETQYFGPGTRLLVL.

This chain connects TRBV3-1 to TRBJ2-3, with 12 bases lining up with TRBD2. CDR3 length equals 17 residues. The V segment lost 0 bases and the J segment 5 bases; nucleotides outside the gene matches: 6. CDR1 is LGHDT, CDR2 YNNKEL, per germline (reference sequence). CDR3 sequence reads: CASSQESRLAGVDTQYF. The CDR3 DNA reads TGTGCCAGCAGCCAAGAATCGAGACTAGCGGGAGTAGATACGCAGTATTTT.

This clonotype was seen more than once but under ten times. The chain joins TRBV6-1 to TRBJ2-7, with D possibly TRBD2 on 6 matching bases. The CDR3 sequence is 15 residues long. Germline CDR1 and CDR2: MNHNS and SASEGT. V was shortened by 7 bases and J by 4 bases, with 20 bases between the two germline ends. The CDR3 sequence is CASTAGGAGRYEQYF. The CDR3 DNA reads TGTGCCAGCACCGCAGGCGGGGCAGGGAGGTACGAGCAGTACTTC.

This clonotype showed up many times. The chain employs TRBV28 and TRBJ1-4; a possible D gene is TRBD1 (5 bases). Trimming pared 6 bases from V and 7 bases from J, leaving 15 bases between. There are 14 residues in the CDR3. Germline CDR1 and CDR2: MDHEN and SYDVKM. In DNA form, the CDR3 reads TGTGCCAGCAGCCCAGGGTTGGTTGGTGAAAAACTGTTTTTT. Protein product: CASSPGLVGEKLFF.

This clonotype was seen many times. J is TRBJ2-3 and V is TRBV18; the D gene is possibly TRBD2 (5 bases). Trimming took off 3 bases at V and 4 bases at J, with 8 bases between the two ends. CDR3 length: 13 residues. Germline values: CDR1 KGHSH, CDR2 LQKENI. CDR3 residues: CASSPGVSDTQYF. CDR3 sequence (DNA): TGTGCCAGCTCACCGGGAGTTTCAGATACGCAGTATTTT.

This clonotype was observed at least ten times. CDR3 DNA: TGTGCCACTTCCCAGGGACAGCCGAACACCGGGGAGCTGTTTTTT. Translation: CATSQGQPNTGELFF. The V gene is TRBV19, the J gene TRBJ2-2; 7 nucleotides align to TRBD1. Germline V gene lookup returns CDR1 LNHDA and CDR2 SQIVND (reference sequence). The CDR3 has 15 residues. Trimming removed 10 bases from V and 0 bases from J; junction bases left unmatched: 8. Full variable domain (remainder filled in from reference TRBV19 and TRBJ2-2): DGGITQSPKYLFRKEGQNVTLSCEQNLNHDAMYWYRQDPGQGLRLIYYSQIVNDFQKGDIAEGYSVSREKKESFPLTVTSAQKNPTAFYLCATSQGQPNTGELFFGEGSRLTVL.